The 26 T cell receptor beta chains listed next were all sequenced from one sample in a study of T cell responses to AZD1222 COVID-19 vaccine. Repertoires were generated with immunoSEQ multiplex PCR, while TCRdb's copy carries only in-frame clones and drops some. The table includes 150,000 to 200,000 clones, approximately 94% detected once. Specimen: peripheral blood, collected on day 0 of AZD1222 vaccination. Source of these receptors: an adult in good health.

The DNA of the CDR3 is TGTGCCAGCAGCCAAGTAGCGGAAGAGACCCAGTACTTC. Amino acids: CASSQVAEETQYF. This chain connects TRBV4-2 to TRBJ2-5; the D gene is possibly TRBD2 (6 bases). This CDR3 has 13 residues. The V end was cut by 1 base, the J end by 3 bases, with 6 bases between. Looked up from germline, CDR1 is LGHNA and CDR2 is YNFKEQ.

J is TRBJ2-1 and V is TRBV20-1, with D hard to call. This CDR3 is 11 amino acids long. Trimming left V 7 bases short and J 6 bases short, with 10 bases between. Germline lookup yields CDR1 DFQATT and CDR2 SNEGSKA (reference sequence). CDR3 coding DNA: TGCAGTGGAGGTCCTAGCAATGAGCAGTTCTTC. This encodes CSGGPSNEQFF.

The chain uses TRBV3-1 (or the pseudogene TRBV3-2) and TRBJ1-2; D possibly corresponds to TRBD1 (6 bases). This CDR3 has 13 residues. The V end was cut by 4 bases, the J end by 6 bases, with 12 bases between. CDR1 is LGHDT and CDR2 is YNNKEL in the germline V gene (reference sequence). DNA for the CDR3: TGTGCCAGCAGCCCGTGGGGGCTGAATGGCTACACCTTC. This translates into CASSPWGLNGYTF.

The V call is TRBV30, the J call TRBJ2-6; 9 bases agree with TRBD1. This CDR3 contains 17 residues. The V gene's germline CDR1 is GTSNPN and CDR2 SVGIG (reference sequence). J was trimmed by 7 bases and V by 8 bases; bases with no gene match: 18. The CDR3 DNA reads TGTGCCAAAGCCACCGGGACAGGGTGGCTGGGAGCCAACGTCCTGACTTTC. Translating gives CAKATGTGWLGANVLTF. Full variable domain (remainder filled in from reference TRBV30 and TRBJ2-6): SQTIHQWPATLVQPVGSPLSLECTVEGTSNPNLYWYRQAAGRGLQLLFYSVGIGQISSEVPQNLSASRPQDRQFILSSKKLLLSDSGFYLCAKATGTGWLGANVLTFGAGSRLTVL.

The CDR3 region is CASSTERTELYEQYF. CDR3 sequence (DNA): TGTGCCAGCAGCACCGAGAGGACAGAGTTATACGAGCAGTACTTC. The chain has TRBV7-9 and TRBJ2-7; possible D gene TRBD1, 6 bases. This CDR3 contains 15 residues. Trimming took 5 bases from V and 4 from J, leaving 18 bases between them. Germline V CDR1 and CDR2: SEHNR, FQNEAQ (reference sequence).

This chain joins TRBV27 and TRBJ2-3, with a weak D call TRBD2 (5 bases). CDR1 MNHEY and CDR2 SMNVEV come from the germline V gene (reference sequence). CDR3 length: 14 amino acids. V dropped 5 bases and J dropped 1 base, with 10 bases sitting between them. CDR3 loop: CASSNPRGTDTQYF. CDR3 DNA sequence: TGTGCCAGCAGTAACCCGAGGGGCACAGATACGCAGTATTTT.

In its sample, this clone was seen once. V usage is TRBV19 and J usage is TRBJ1-2; 9 bases are shared with TRBD1. Germline CDR1 reads LNHDA; CDR2 reads SQIVND (reference sequence). The CDR3 totals 17 residues. V trimming: 7 bases; J trimming: 2 bases; junction bases outside the gene matches: 14. The DNA for the CDR3 is TGTGCCAGTATTCGGGGAGGGACAGGGAGGAGAAACTATGGCTACACCTTC. It yields the protein CASIRGGTGRRNYGYTF.

The rearrangement links TRBV5-1 to TRBJ2-1, with D possibly being TRBD1 (6 bases). CDR1 is SGHRS, CDR2 YFSETQ, per germline. CDR3 size: 16 residues. The V end was cut by 4 bases, the J end by 0 bases, with 14 bases between. For the CDR3, the DNA is TGCGCCAGCAGCCCCGGGACACACAGCTCCTACAATGAGCAGTTCTTC. It is translated as CASSPGTHSSYNEQFF.

The rearrangement uses TRBV28 and TRBJ1-2; TRBD1 agrees at 9 bases. The CDR3 is 14 amino acids. V dropped 7 bases and J dropped 8; count of bases not matched to a gene: 11. In germline, CDR1 is MDHEN, CDR2 SYDVKM. CDR3 protein: CASNGLTGGWGYTF. DNA for the CDR3: TGTGCCAGCAACGGCCTCACAGGGGGCTGGGGCTACACCTTC.

The chain uses TRBV6-1 and TRBJ2-1; 9 positions agree with TRBD2. The V and J ends lost 4 bases and 8 bases, in that order; junction bases with no gene match: 15. CDR3 length: 17 amino acids. The germline CDR1 and CDR2 sequences are MNHNS and SASEGT. CDR3 protein: CASSARSSGNYDYEQFF. CDR3 in DNA: TGTGCCAGCAGTGCCCGATCTAGCGGGAATTACGACTATGAGCAGTTCTTC.

This chain links TRBV4-3 with TRBJ2-7; 7 bases map to TRBD2. Germline V gene sequence: CDR1 LGHNA, CDR2 YSLEER. The trim removed 0 bases at V and 1 base at J, leaving 12 bases unmatched. This CDR3 contains 18 residues. The chain's CDR3 is CASSQDLGGSLRSYEQYF. CDR3 bases: TGCGCCAGCAGCCAAGATCTTGGCGGGAGTCTAAGGTCCTACGAGCAGTACTTC.

This chain joins TRBV5-1 and TRBJ2-3, with 8 bases fitting TRBD2. From germline, CDR1 is SGHRS and CDR2 YFSETQ. There are 15 residues in the CDR3. V gave up 4 bases and J gave up 4 bases; unmatched junction bases: 8. The CDR3 coding sequence is TGCGCCAGCAGCGCTTTCGGGAGGGCCGCAGATACGCAGTATTTT. The encoded protein is CASSAFGRAADTQYF. Based on the CDR3 plus reference TRBV5-1 and TRBJ2-3, the full variable domain is KAGVTQTPRYLIKTRGQQVTLSCSPISGHRSVSWYQQTPGQGLQFLFEYFSETQRNKGNFPGRFSGRQFSNSRSEMNVSTLELGDSALYLCASSAFGRAADTQYFGPGTRLTVL.

This clone has only one observation. In the same sample, other DNA sequences code for this CDR3. The chain joins TRBV7-9 to TRBJ1-1; D possibly corresponds to TRBD1 (6 bases). V dropped 1 base and J dropped 5 bases, with 8 bases sitting between them. This CDR3 contains 13 residues. In germline, CDR1 is SEHNR, CDR2 FQNEAQ (reference sequence). The DNA for the CDR3 is TGTGCCAGCAGCTTAGGCCAGGGGACTGAAGCTTTCTTT. Amino acid sequence: CASSLGQGTEAFF.

The chain carries TRBV4-1 and TRBJ2-7, with 8 bases identical to TRBD2. The V segment lost 0 bases and the J segment 3 bases; nucleotides outside the gene matches: 7. CDR1 is MGHRA, CDR2 YSYEKL, per germline. The CDR3 loop spans 16 amino acids. This chain's CDR3 is CASSQERGARGYEQYF. Here the CDR3 DNA reads TGCGCCAGCAGCCAAGAGCGGGGGGCCAGAGGCTACGAGCAGTACTTC.

The sample holds one count of this clone. This chain connects TRBV2 to TRBJ1-4; D not certain. The CDR3 covers 13 residues. The germline CDR1 and CDR2 sequences are SNHLY and FYNNEI. Trimming left V 8 bases short and J 5 bases short, with 12 bases between. The CDR3 is CASGRRANEKLFF. In nucleotides, the CDR3 is TGTGCCAGCGGGCGGCGCGCCAATGAAAAACTGTTTTTT.

Concerning this clone itself: Other DNA sequences in the sample encode the same CDR3. CDR3 DNA: TGTGCCAGCAGCGCAGGACTAGCGGGAGGAGCGGGGGAGCTGTTTTTT. Protein sequence: CASSAGLAGGAGELFF. The J gene is TRBJ2-2, the V gene TRBV9; 14 bases line up with TRBD2. This CDR3 has 16 amino acids. The V gene's germline CDR1 is SGDLS and CDR2 YYNGEE. V lost 3 bases, J lost 8 bases, and 6 bases stayed unmatched.

This chain joins TRBV27 and TRBJ2-1; D might be TRBD2 (6 bases). The CDR3 runs 15 residues. The germline gives CDR1 MNHEY, CDR2 SMNVEV (reference sequence). The V gene lost 4 bases and the J gene lost 2 bases, with 12 bases spanning the gap. CDR3 DNA sequence: TGTGCCAGCAGTTCTGCGGGATCCCCCTACAATGAGCAGTTCTTC. Its translation is CASSSAGSPYNEQFF.

The CDR3 is CATSRVVAGRDEQFF. CDR3 bases: TGTGCCACCAGCAGAGTCGTAGCGGGACGCGATGAGCAGTTCTTC. The rearrangement links TRBV15 to TRBJ2-1; 8 positions match TRBD2. The CDR3 has 15 residues. Germline V gives CDR1 LNHNV, CDR2 YYDKDF (reference sequence). V lost 1 base and J lost 8; bases outside the gene matches: 7.

The genes are TRBV7-9 and TRBJ2-5, with 9 positions matching TRBD2. Germline V gives CDR1 SEHNR, CDR2 FQNEAQ (reference sequence). With 5 bases clipped from V and 3 bases from J, the junction kept 7 bases outside the gene matches. The CDR3 loop spans 15 amino acids. The CDR3 region has the DNA TGTGCCAGCAGCCAGGTTTCTAGCGGGAAAGAGACCCAGTACTTC. This codes for CASSQVSSGKETQYF.

J is TRBJ2-7 and V is TRBV13; 10 nucleotides agree with TRBD2. The CDR3 has 15 residues. Germline V gene lookup returns CDR1 PRHDT and CDR2 FYEKMQ (reference sequence). J was trimmed by 7 bases and V by 5 bases; bases with no gene match: 11. The CDR3, as DNA: TGTGCCAGCAGCATCTACGGACTAGCGGAAAAGGAGCAGTACTTC. This sequence encodes CASSIYGLAEKEQYF.

This CDR3 is CASSDRVSDTQYF. The CDR3 nucleotides read TGTGCCAGCAGTGACAGGGTTTCAGATACGCAGTATTTT. The chain is built from TRBV6-4 and TRBJ2-3, with no clear D. CDR1 and CDR2 from the germline V gene are MRHNA and SNTAGT. Trimming took 2 bases from V and 4 from J, leaving 7 bases between them. This CDR3 region has 13 residues.

This sequence joins TRBV19 and TRBJ1-5, with a tentative D call TRBD1 (6 bases). Germline V lookup: CDR1 LNHDA, CDR2 SQIVND (reference sequence). The CDR3 totals 16 residues. The V end lost 4 bases, the J end lost 2 bases, and 15 bases lay between the germline ends. CDR3 sequence: CASSTVGGSGNQPQHF. CDR3 DNA: TGTGCCAGTAGTACGGTGGGGGGCTCGGGCAATCAGCCCCAGCATTTT.

This chain joins TRBV29-1 and TRBJ2-1; 8 nucleotides agree with TRBD2. Germline V CDR1 and CDR2: SQVTM, ANQGSEA. The CDR3 is made up of 13 amino acids. V gave up 7 bases and J gave up 0 bases; unmatched junction bases: 2. The CDR3 protein is CSGGTSSYNEQFF. CDR3 DNA sequence: TGCAGCGGTGGGACTAGCTCCTACAATGAGCAGTTCTTC.

V is TRBV21-1 and J is TRBJ2-7; TRBD2, as called in the table, went unchecked against the DNA. TRBV21-1 is a known pseudogene. This CDR3 is 13 amino acids long. CDR3 coding DNA: TGTGCCAGCAGCGGACTAGCCAACTACGAGCAGTACTTC. Protein: CASSGLANYEQYF.

CDR3 protein: CAWSVKGMSQETQYF. The CDR3 nucleotides read TGTGCCTGGAGTGTAAAGGGGATGTCCCAAGAGACCCAGTACTTC. The V call is TRBV30, the J call TRBJ2-5, with a weak D call TRBD1 (5 bases). Trimming removed 0 bases at V and 1 base at J, with 12 bases between. Germline V gives CDR1 GTSNPN, CDR2 SVGIG (reference sequence). This CDR3 is built from 15 residues.

The chain combines TRBV4-2 with TRBJ2-7; possible D gene TRBD1, 6 bases. This CDR3 spans 13 amino acids. Germline assignment: CDR1 LGHNA and CDR2 YNFKEQ. V lost 3 bases and J 3 bases, leaving 9 bases between the germline ends. In nucleotides, the CDR3 is TGTGCCAGCAGCCATACACAGGGCTACGAGCAGTACTTC. Its translation is CASSHTQGYEQYF.